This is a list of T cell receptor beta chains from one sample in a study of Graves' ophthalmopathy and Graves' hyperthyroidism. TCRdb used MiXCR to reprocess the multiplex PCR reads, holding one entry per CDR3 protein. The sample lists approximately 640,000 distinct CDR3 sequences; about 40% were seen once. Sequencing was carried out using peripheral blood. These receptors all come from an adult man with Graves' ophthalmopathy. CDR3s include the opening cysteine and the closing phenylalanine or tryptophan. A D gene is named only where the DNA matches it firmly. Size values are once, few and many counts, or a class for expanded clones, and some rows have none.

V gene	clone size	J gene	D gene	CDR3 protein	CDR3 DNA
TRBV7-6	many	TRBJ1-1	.	CASSQEEGRGEAFF	TGTGCCAGCAGCCAGGAAGAGGGGAGGGGTGAAGCTTTCTTT
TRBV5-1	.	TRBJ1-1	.	CASSLRPGSPNTEAFF	TGCGCCAGCAGCTTGCGGCCAGGATCCCCGAACACTGAAGCTTTCTTT
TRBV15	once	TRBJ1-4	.	CATSREGPEKLFF	TGTGCCACCAGCCGGGAGGGCCCTGAAAAACTGTTTTTT
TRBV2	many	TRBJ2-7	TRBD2	CASSRGTSGSYEQYF	TGTGCCAGCAGTAGAGGGACTAGCGGCTCCTACGAGCAGTACTTC
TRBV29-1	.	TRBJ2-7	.	CSVRTAANEQYF	TGCAGCGTTAGGACAGCAGCCAATGAGCAGTACTTC
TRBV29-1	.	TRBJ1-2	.	CSVGRGLYGYTF	TGCAGCGTTGGGCGGGGACTTTATGGCTACACCTTC
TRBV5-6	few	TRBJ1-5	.	CRINPTVGGSQPQHF	TGTAGAATTAATCCGACCGTCGGAGGCAGTCAGCCCCAGCATTTT
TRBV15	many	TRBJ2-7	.	CATSRGETYEQYF	TGTGCCACCAGCAGAGGCGAAACCTACGAGCAGTACTTC
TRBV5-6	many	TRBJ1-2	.	CASSRHSYRASGYTF	TGTGCCAGCAGCAGACACTCTTACAGGGCAAGTGGCTACACCTTC
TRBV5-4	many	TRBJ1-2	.	CASSLRPDSDYGYTF	TGTGCCAGCAGCTTGCGTCCGGACAGCGACTATGGCTACACCTTC
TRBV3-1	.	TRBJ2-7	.	CASSPGSWEQYF	TGTGCCAGCAGCCCAGGGTCTTGGGAGCAGTACTTC
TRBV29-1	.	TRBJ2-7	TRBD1	CSLGAGTGTEQYF	TGCAGCTTGGGGGCCGGGACAGGGACCGAGCAGTACTTC
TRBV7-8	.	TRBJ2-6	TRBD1	CASSSRTGVAGANVLTF	TGTGCCAGCAGCTCCCGGACAGGGGTAGCTGGGGCCAACGTCCTGACTTTC